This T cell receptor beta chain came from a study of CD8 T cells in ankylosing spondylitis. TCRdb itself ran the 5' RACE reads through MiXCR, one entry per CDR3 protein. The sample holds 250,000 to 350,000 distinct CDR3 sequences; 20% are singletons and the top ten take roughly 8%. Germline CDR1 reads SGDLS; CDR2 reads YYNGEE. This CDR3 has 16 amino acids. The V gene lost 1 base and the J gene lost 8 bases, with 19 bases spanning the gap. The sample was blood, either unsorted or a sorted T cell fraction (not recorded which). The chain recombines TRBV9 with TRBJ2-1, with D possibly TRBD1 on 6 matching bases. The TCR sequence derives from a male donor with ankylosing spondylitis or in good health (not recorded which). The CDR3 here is CASSVKGTGIVDEQFF. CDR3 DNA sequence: TGTGCCAGCAGCGTAAAGGGAACAGGGATAGTCGATGAGCAGTTCTTC.